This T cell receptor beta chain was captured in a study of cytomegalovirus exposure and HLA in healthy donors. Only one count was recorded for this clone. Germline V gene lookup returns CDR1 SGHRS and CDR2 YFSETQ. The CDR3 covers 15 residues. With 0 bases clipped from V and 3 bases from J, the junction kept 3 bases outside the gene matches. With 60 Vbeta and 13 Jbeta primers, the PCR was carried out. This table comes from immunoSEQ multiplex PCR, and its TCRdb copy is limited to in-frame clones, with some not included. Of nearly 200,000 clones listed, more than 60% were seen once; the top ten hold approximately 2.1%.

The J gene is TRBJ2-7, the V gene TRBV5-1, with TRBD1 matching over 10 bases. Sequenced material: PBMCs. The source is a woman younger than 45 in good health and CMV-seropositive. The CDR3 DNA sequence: TGCGCCAGCAGCTTGGCCGGGGACAGGGGCTACGAGCAGTACTTC. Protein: CASSLAGDRGYEQYF.